The clone carrying this T cell receptor beta chain was seen a few times. The entry originates in a study of T cells in Graves' hyperthyroidism and ophthalmopathy. The source material, RNA transcripts, was used to amplify TCR beta CDR3 regions. In the first-round RT-PCR of the TCR CDR3, the HTBI primer set was used. One entry per CDR3 protein, called by TCRdb with MiXCR from the multiplex PCR reads. The sample contains hundreds of thousands of distinct CDR3 sequences, approximately 40% of which appear only once. V lost 5 bases to trimming and J lost 5 bases; unmatched junction nucleotides: 9. Germline loops: CDR1 SGDLS, CDR2 YYNGEE. This CDR3 has 14 residues. Stable hyperthyroidism: no ophthalmopathy progression over 18 months of follow-up.

The specimen was blood. The TCR originated in a man in his late teens or twenties with Graves' hyperthyroidism. J is TRBJ2-5 and V is TRBV9, with 7 bases that match TRBD2. CDR3 amino acids: CASSLGGDGETQYF. In DNA, the CDR3 is TGTGCCAGCAGTTTGGGGGGGGACGGGGAGACCCAGTACTTC.